This T cell receptor beta chain is from a study of cytomegalovirus exposure and HLA in healthy donors. With 60 Vbeta and 13 Jbeta primers, the PCR was carried out. The method was immunoSEQ multiplex PCR; TCRdb's version includes in-frame clones alone and lacks a portion of them. This sample has approximately 110,000 clones; 65% to 80% occur once, and the top ten carry 4.8%. General study findings and limits: Later genetic work tied a missense DCLRE1C variant to beta-chain V and J trimming.

The V end lost 7 bases, the J end lost 7 bases, and 14 bases lay between the germline ends. This CDR3 is 14 amino acids long. The germline CDR1 and CDR2 sequences are SEHNR and FQNEAQ (reference sequence). A word on this clone: Antigen: not known.

The sequenced sample consisted of PBMCs. The chain has TRBV7-9 and TRBJ1-6; D might be TRBD1 (5 bases). The origin of this receptor is a young man in good health and CMV-seropositive. The CDR3 DNA follows: TGTGCCAGCACCCGCGGGACCGAAAATTCACCCCTCCACTTT. This gives the protein CASTRGTENSPLHF.